Shown below are 17 T cell receptor beta chains from a single sample sequenced in a study of beta chain features in type 1 diabetes. The study's findings and limits: TCRB CDR3s were moderately but significantly shorter in Type 1 diabetes patients in all four CD4+ subsets.

The whole isolated RNA underwent reverse transcription, so sequencing captured expressed TCRB transcripts. TCRdb keeps only in-frame clones here, not all; method: immunoSEQ multiplex PCR. Of approximately 600,000 clones in the sample, 9.5% to 15% were seen once. Their recognized antigens are unknown. Sequences were obtained from naive CD4+ T cells from blood. The receptors stem from a young man with type 1 diabetes.

This clone was detected a few times. J is TRBJ1-5 and V is TRBV9; D perhaps matches TRBD1 (5 bases). Germline V lookup: CDR1 SGDLS, CDR2 YYNGEE. Trimming pared 4 bases from V and 2 bases from J, leaving 10 bases between. The CDR3 runs to 14 residues. CDR3 amino acids: CASSQGSGNQPQHF. CDR3 coding DNA: TGTGCCAGCAGCCAGGGTTCGGGCAATCAGCCCCAGCATTTT.

The table lists this clone with many counts. This rearrangement joins TRBV25-1 to TRBJ2-7; 7 bases align to TRBD1. Germline-derived CDR1 and CDR2 are MGHDK and SYGVNS. The CDR3 totals 13 residues. Trimming took 4 bases from V and 1 from J; bases not matched to a gene: 1. The CDR3 DNA reads TGTGCCAGCAGTGTGACAGGGTCCTACGAGCAGTACTTC. Amino acid sequence: CASSVTGSYEQYF.

This clone was seen more than once but under ten times. V and J are TRBV7-2 and TRBJ2-7; D gene unclear. V was shortened by 1 base and J by 0 bases, with 10 bases between the two germline ends. The germline CDR1 and CDR2 sequences are SGHTA and FQGNSA. This CDR3 has 15 residues. CDR3 loop: CASSLGVRSSYEQYF. In DNA form, the CDR3 reads TGTGCCAGCAGCTTAGGCGTAAGGAGCTCCTACGAGCAGTACTTC.

In its sample, this clone was seen a few times. V usage is TRBV19 and J usage is TRBJ2-3; D remains ambiguous. The V gene's germline CDR1 is LNHDA and CDR2 SQIVND (reference sequence). Trimming cost V 3 bases and J 2 bases, with 12 bases left between them. The CDR3 sequence is 15 residues long. This CDR3 reads CASSIGSRITDTQYF. The CDR3 coding sequence is TGTGCCAGTAGTATCGGTAGCAGGATCACAGATACGCAGTATTTT. The full variable domain, in which reference TRBV19 and TRBJ2-3 provide the parts outside the CDR3, is DGGITQSPKYLFRKEGQNVTLSCEQNLNHDAMYWYRQDPGQGLRLIYYSQIVNDFQKGDIAEGYSVSREKKESFPLTVTSAQKNPTAFYLCASSIGSRITDTQYFGPGTRLTVL.

In its sample, this clone was seen many times. The chain has TRBV28 and TRBJ2-3; 7 nucleotides line up with TRBD1. V lost 5 bases to trimming and J lost 1 base; unmatched junction nucleotides: 6. Per the germline V gene, CDR1 is MDHEN and CDR2 is SYDVKM. This CDR3 is 15 amino acids long. CDR3 in amino acids: CASSPTGQGTDTQYF. The CDR3 nucleotides are TGTGCCAGCAGTCCTACCGGACAGGGCACAGATACGCAGTATTTT.

The genes are TRBV14 and TRBJ2-7; no firm D call. The V end lost 0 bases, the J end lost 2 bases, and 5 bases lay between the germline ends. This CDR3 is 13 amino acids long. Germline CDR1 is SGHDN and CDR2 is FVKESK. CDR3 sequence reads: CASSQEWAYEQYF. The DNA for the CDR3 is TGTGCCAGCAGCCAAGAGTGGGCCTACGAGCAGTACTTC.

The chain has TRBV7-2 and TRBJ1-4; 7 bases line up with TRBD1. The CDR3 is made up of 15 amino acids. The ends lost 1 base at V and 3 bases at J; junction bases unmatched: 2. Germline V gene lookup returns CDR1 SGHTA and CDR2 FQGNSA. CDR3 amino acids: CASSLGGQPNEKLFF. The CDR3 DNA sequence: TGTGCCAGCAGCTTAGGGGGACAGCCTAATGAAAAACTGTTTTTT. The full variable domain, with the rest looked up from reference TRBV7-2 and TRBJ1-4, is GAGVSQSPSNKVTEKGKDVELRCDPISGHTALYWYRQSLGQGLEFLIYFQGNSAPDKSGLPSDRFSAERTGGSVSTLTIQRTQQEDSAVYLCASSLGGQPNEKLFFGSGTQLSVL.

This rearrangement joins TRBV7-9 to TRBJ1-2, with D possibly matching TRBD1 (5 bases). This CDR3 region has 10 residues. Germline CDR1 is SEHNR and CDR2 is FQNEAQ (reference sequence). Here the CDR3 DNA reads TGTCTCCCAGGGAACTATGGCTACACCTTC. Protein product: CLPGNYGYTF.

This clone came up a few times. The rearrangement uses TRBV28 and TRBJ2-2, with TRBD1 identical over 8 bases. After removal of 4 bases from V and 6 bases from J, the junction contained 4 bases not matched to a gene. The CDR3 is 14 amino acids. Germline values: CDR1 MDHEN, CDR2 SYDVKM. The CDR3 sequence is CASSSGQGAGELFF. The CDR3 DNA reads TGTGCCAGCAGTTCCGGACAGGGTGCCGGGGAGCTGTTTTTT.

A word on this clone: Different DNA sequences within this sample yield the same CDR3. The chain is built from TRBV20-1 and TRBJ2-5, with a tentative D call TRBD2 (6 bases). CDR1 is DFQATT, CDR2 SNEGSKA, per germline (reference sequence). The CDR3 contains 11 residues. V lost 4 bases to trimming and J lost 4 bases, with 7 bases between them. The CDR3: CSAIGGETQYF. The CDR3 bases are TGCAGTGCTATCGGGGGAGAGACCCAGTACTTC.

The chain is built from TRBV5-4 and TRBJ2-4, with TRBD1 matching 10 bases. V shed 1 base, J shed 3 bases, and the junction held 7 bases outside the gene matches. The CDR3 covers 17 residues. Germline CDR1 SGHNT, CDR2 YYREEE (reference sequence). This chain's CDR3 is CASSLQTGGRGKNIQYF. As DNA, the CDR3 is TGTGCCAGCAGCTTGCAGACAGGGGGCAGGGGCAAAAACATTCAGTACTTC. Full variable domain (outside the CDR3, taken from reference TRBV5-4 and TRBJ2-4): ETGVTQSPTHLIKTRGQQVTLRCSSQSGHNTVSWYQQALGQGPQFIFQYYREEENGRGNFPPRFSGLQFPNYSSELNVNALELDDSALYLCASSLQTGGRGKNIQYFGAGTRLSVL.

The chain couples TRBV14 to TRBJ1-2; no clear D. Germline V gene sequence: CDR1 SGHDN, CDR2 FVKESK. V gave up 3 bases and J gave up 4 bases, with 21 bases separating them. CDR3 size: 17 residues. The CDR3 nucleotides read TGTGCCAGCAGCCAGAGGCTCGGGGTAGACCAGCTCTATGGCTACACCTTC. Its translation: CASSQRLGVDQLYGYTF.

This clone was seen only a few times. CDR3 sequence reads: CAITDSAGTEAFF. CDR3 coding DNA: TGTGCCATCACTGACAGTGCTGGAACTGAAGCTTTCTTT. The rearrangement joins TRBV10-3 to TRBJ1-1; maybe TRBD1 (5 bases). This CDR3 comprises 13 residues. Germline loops: CDR1 ENHRY, CDR2 SYGVKD. V gave up 7 bases and J gave up 5 bases, with 14 bases separating them.

CDR3 DNA: TGTGCCAGCAGCCCTAGCGGGGTGGACAATGAGCAGTTCTTC. Translating gives CASSPSGVDNEQFF. V gene TRBV28 combines with J gene TRBJ2-1; 9 bases align to TRBD2. Germline-derived CDR1 and CDR2 are MDHEN and SYDVKM. This CDR3 has 14 amino acids. Germline trimming cut 6 bases from V and 5 bases from J; bases unmatched to any gene: 5.

This clone occurred a few times. The gene calls are TRBV7-2 and TRBJ1-6; 8 bases agree with TRBD1. There are 14 residues in the CDR3. Losses at the gene ends were 5 bases for V and 9 bases for J; bases not matched to a gene: 6. CDR1 is SGHTA, CDR2 FQGNSA, per germline. The DNA for the CDR3 is TGTGCCAGCAGCCCCGACAGGGGAAGTTCACCCCTCCACTTT. This codes for CASSPDRGSSPLHF.

V gene TRBV28 combines with J gene TRBJ1-5, with 7 bases matching TRBD1. Germline lookup yields CDR1 MDHEN and CDR2 SYDVKM. This CDR3 has 17 residues. The ends lost 5 bases at V and 3 bases at J; junction bases unmatched: 13. The CDR3 DNA sequence: TGTGCCAGCAGTATAATACGGGACAGCTCTCACAATCAGCCCCAGCATTTT. This sequence encodes CASSIIRDSSHNQPQHF.

The gene calls are TRBV27 and TRBJ2-5; a possible D gene is TRBD2 (6 bases). V lost 5 bases and J lost 5, with 15 bases in between. This CDR3 spans 14 amino acids. Per germline, CDR1 MNHEY and CDR2 SMNVEV (reference sequence). The CDR3 reads CASSPWTGGETQYF. CDR3 in DNA: TGTGCCAGCAGTCCTTGGACTGGAGGGGAGACCCAGTACTTC.